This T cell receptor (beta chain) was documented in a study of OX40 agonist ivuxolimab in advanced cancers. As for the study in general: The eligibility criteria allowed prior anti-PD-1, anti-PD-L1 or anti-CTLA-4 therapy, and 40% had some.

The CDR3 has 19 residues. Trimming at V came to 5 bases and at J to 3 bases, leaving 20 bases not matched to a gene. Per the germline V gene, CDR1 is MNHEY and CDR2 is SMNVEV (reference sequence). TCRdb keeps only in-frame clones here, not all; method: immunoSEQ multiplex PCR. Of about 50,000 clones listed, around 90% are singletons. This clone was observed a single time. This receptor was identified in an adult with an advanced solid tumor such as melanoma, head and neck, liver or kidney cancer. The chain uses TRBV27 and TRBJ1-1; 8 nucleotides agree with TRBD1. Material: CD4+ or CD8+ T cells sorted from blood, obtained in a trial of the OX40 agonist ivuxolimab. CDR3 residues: CASSTPRWTGKGVDTEAFF. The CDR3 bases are TGTGCCAGCAGTACACCCAGGTGGACAGGGAAGGGGGTGGACACTGAAGCTTTCTTT.